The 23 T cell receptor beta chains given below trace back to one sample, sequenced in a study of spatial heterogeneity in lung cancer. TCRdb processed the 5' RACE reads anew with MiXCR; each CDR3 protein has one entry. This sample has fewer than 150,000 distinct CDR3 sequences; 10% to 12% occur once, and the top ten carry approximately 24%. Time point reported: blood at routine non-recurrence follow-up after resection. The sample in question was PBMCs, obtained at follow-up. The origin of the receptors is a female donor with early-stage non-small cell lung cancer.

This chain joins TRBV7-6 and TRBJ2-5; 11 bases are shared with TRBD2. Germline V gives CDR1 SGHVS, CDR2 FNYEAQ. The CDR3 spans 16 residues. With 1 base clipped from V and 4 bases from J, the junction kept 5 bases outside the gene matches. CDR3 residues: CASSLGTSGSGETQYF. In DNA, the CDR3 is TGTGCCAGCAGCTTAGGAACTAGCGGGAGTGGAGAGACCCAGTACTTC.

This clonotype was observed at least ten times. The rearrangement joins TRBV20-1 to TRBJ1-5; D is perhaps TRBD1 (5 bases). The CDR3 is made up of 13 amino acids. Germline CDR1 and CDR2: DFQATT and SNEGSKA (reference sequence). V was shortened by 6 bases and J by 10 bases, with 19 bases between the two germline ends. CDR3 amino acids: CSASTDIVSPQHF. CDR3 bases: TGCAGTGCCTCGACGGACATTGTGTCACCCCAGCATTTT.

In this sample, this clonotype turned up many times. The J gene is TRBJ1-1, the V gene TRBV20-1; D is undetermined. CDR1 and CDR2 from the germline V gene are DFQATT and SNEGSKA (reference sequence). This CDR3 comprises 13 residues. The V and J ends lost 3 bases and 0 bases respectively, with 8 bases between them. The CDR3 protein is CSASDTLNTEAFF. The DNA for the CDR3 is TGCAGTGCTAGTGACACTTTGAACACTGAAGCTTTCTTT.

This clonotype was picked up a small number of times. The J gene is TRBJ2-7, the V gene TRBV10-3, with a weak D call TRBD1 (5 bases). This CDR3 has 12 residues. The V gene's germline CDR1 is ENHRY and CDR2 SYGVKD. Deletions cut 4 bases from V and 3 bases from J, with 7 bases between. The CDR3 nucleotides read TGTGCCATCAGTGTGCAGGGCTACGAGCAGTACGTC. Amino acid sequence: CAISVQGYEQYV.

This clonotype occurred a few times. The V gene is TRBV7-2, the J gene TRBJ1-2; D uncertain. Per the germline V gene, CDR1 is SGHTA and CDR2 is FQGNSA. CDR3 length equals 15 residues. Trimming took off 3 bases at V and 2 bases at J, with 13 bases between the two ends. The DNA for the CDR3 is TGTGCCAGCAGCTTTGGCAGCCGACCAAACTATGGCTACACCTTC. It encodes CASSFGSRPNYGYTF. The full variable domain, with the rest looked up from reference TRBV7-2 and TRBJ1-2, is GAGVSQSPSNKVTEKGKDVELRCDPISGHTALYWYRQSLGQGLEFLIYFQGNSAPDKSGLPSDRFSAERTGGSVSTLTIQRTQQEDSAVYLCASSFGSRPNYGYTFGSGTRLTVV.

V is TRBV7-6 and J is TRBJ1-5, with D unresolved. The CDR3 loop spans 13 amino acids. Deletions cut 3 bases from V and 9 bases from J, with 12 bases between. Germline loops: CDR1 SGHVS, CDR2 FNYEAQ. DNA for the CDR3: TGTGCCAGCAGCTTCGGTCCCTCGCGGCCCCAGCATTTT. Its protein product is CASSFGPSRPQHF.

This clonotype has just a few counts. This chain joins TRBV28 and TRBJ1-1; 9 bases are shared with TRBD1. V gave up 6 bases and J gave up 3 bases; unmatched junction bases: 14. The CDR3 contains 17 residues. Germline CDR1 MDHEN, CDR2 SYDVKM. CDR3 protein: CASSASGTGSRYTEAFF. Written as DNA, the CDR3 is TGTGCCAGCAGCGCCAGCGGGACAGGGAGTAGGTACACTGAAGCTTTCTTT.

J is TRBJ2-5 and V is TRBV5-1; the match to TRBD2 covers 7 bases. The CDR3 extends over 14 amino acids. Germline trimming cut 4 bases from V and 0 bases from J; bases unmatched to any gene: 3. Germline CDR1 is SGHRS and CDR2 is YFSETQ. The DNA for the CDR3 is TGCGCCAGCAGCCTCGGGACTAACCAAGAGACCCAGTACTTC. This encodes CASSLGTNQETQYF.

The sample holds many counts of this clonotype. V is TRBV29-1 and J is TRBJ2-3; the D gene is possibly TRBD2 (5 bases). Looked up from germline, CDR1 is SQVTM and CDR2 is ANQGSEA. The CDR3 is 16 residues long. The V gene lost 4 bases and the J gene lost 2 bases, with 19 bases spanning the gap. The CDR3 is CSVAGTRDSNTDTQYF. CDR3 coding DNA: TGCAGCGTTGCCGGAACCCGGGATAGCAACACAGATACGCAGTATTTT.

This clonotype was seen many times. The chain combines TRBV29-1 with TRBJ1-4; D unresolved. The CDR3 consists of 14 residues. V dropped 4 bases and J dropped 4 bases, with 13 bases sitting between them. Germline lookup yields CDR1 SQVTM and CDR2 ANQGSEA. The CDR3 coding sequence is TGCAGCGTTGCTCCGCATAGTGGTAATGAAAAACTGTTTTTT. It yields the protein CSVAPHSGNEKLFF. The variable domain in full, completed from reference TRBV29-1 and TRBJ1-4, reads SAVISQKPSRDICQRGTSLTIQCQVDSQVTMMFWYRQQPGQSLTLIATANQGSEATYESGFVIDKFPISRPNLTFSTLTVSNMSPEDSSIYLCSVAPHSGNEKLFFGSGTQLSVL.

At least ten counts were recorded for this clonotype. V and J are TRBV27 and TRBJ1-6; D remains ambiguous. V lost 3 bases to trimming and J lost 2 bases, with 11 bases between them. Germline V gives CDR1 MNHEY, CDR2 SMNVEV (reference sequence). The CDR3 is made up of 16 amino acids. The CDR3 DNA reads TGTGCCAGCAGTTTCGAGGGTTTGCCCTATAATTCACCCCTCCACTTT. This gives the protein CASSFEGLPYNSPLHF.

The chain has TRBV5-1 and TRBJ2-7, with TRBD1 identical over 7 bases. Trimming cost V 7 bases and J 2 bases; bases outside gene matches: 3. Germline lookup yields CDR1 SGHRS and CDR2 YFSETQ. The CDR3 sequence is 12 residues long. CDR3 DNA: TGCGCCAGCCGACAGGGTCCCTACGAGCAGTACTTC. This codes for CASRQGPYEQYF. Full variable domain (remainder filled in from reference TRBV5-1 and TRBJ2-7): KAGVTQTPRYLIKTRGQQVTLSCSPISGHRSVSWYQQTPGQGLQFLFEYFSETQRNKGNFPGRFSGRQFSNSRSEMNVSTLELGDSALYLCASRQGPYEQYFGPGTRLTVT.

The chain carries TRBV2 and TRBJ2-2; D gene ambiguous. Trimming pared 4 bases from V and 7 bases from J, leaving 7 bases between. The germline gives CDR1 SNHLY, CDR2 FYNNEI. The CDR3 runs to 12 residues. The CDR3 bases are TGTGCCAGCAGTGTAGGGTTCGGGGAGCTGTTTTTT. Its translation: CASSVGFGELFF.

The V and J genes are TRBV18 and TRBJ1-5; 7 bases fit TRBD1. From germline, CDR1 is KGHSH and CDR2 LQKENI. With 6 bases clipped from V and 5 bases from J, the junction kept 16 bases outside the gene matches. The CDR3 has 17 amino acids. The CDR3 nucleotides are TGTGCCAGCTCCCCCAGACAGGGCGACTGGGGGGATCAGCCCCAGCATTTT. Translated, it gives CASSPRQGDWGDQPQHF.

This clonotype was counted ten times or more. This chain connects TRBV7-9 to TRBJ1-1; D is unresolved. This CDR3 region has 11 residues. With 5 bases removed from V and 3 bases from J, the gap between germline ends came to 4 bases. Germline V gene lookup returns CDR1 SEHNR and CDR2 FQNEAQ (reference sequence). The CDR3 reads CASSLDTEAFF. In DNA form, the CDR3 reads TGTGCCAGCAGCCTCGACACTGAAGCTTTCTTT.

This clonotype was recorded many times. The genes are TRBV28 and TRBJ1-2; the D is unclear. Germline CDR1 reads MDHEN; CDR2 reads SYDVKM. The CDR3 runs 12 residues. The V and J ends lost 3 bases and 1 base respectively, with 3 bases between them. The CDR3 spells CASSFINYGYTF. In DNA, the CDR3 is TGTGCCAGCAGTTTCATTAACTATGGCTACACCTTC.

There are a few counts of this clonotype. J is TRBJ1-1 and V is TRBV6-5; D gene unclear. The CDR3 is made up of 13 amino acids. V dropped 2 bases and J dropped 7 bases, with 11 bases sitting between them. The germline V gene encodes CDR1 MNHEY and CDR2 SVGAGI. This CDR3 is CASSYTVLSEAFF. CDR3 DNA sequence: TGTGCCAGCAGTTACACTGTGTTGAGTGAAGCTTTCTTT.

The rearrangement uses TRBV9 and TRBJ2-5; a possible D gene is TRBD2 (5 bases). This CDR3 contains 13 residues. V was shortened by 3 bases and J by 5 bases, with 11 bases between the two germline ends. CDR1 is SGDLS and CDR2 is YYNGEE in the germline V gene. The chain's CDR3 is CASSAETGETQYF. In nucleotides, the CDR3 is TGTGCCAGCAGCGCTGAGACGGGGGAGACCCAGTACTTC.

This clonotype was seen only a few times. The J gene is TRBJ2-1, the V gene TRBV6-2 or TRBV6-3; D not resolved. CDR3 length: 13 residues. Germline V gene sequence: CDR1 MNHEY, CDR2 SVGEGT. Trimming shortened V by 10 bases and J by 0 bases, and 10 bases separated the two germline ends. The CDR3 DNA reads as TGTGCCACCAAGTTGAGCTCCTACAATGAGCAGTTCTTC. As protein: CATKLSSYNEQFF.

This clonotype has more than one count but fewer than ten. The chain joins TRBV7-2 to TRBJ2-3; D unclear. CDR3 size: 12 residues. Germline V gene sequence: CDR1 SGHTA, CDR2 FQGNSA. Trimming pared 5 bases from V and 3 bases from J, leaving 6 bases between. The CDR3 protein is CASSPTTDTQYF. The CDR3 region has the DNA TGTGCCAGCAGCCCGACAACAGATACGCAGTATTTT.

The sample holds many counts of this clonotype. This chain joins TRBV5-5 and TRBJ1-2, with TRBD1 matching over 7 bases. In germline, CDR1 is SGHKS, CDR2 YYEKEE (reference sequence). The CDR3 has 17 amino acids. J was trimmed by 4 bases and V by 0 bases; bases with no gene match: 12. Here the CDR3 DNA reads TGTGCCAGCAGCTTGGCGACGTCCCTTGGGACAGTCTATGGCTACACCTTC. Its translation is CASSLATSLGTVYGYTF.

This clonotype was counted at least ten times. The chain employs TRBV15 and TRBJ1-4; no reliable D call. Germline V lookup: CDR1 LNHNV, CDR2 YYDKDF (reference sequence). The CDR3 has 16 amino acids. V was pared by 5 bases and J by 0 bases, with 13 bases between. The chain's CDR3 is CATSEISPATNEKLFF. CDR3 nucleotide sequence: TGTGCCACCAGCGAGATCTCACCAGCAACTAATGAAAAACTGTTTTTT.

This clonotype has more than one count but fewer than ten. Here the CDR3 DNA reads TGTGCCACCAGCAGATCTGGACTACCCACAGATACGCAGTATTTT. This translates into CATSRSGLPTDTQYF. The V call is TRBV15, the J call TRBJ2-3; perhaps TRBD2 as D (6 bases). Germline V gives CDR1 LNHNV, CDR2 YYDKDF (reference sequence). With 2 bases removed from V and 2 bases from J, the gap between germline ends came to 11 bases. The CDR3 contains 15 residues.